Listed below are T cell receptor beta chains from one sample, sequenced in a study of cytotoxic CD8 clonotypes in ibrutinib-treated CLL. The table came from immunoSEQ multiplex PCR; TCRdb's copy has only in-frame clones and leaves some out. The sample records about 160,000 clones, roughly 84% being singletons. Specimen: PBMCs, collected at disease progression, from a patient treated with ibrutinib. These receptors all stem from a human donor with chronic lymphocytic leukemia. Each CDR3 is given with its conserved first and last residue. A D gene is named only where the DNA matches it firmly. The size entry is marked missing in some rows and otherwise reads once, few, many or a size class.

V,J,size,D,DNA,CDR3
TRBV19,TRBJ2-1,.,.,TGTGCCAGTAGTATAAGGGACGCCCCTCTAGATGAGCAGTTCTTC,CASSIRDAPLDEQFF
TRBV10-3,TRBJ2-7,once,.,TGTGCCATCAGATTGGACAGCTCCTCCTACGAGCAGTACTTC,CAIRLDSSSYEQYF
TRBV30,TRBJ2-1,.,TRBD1,TGTGCCTGGTCTTCCGGGACAGGGTACATCTTC,CAWSSGTGYIF
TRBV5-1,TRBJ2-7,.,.,TGCGCCAGCAGAACGTCGGGGACCTACGAGCAGTACTTC,CASRTSGTYEQYF
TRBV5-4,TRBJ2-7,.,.,TGTGCCAGCAGCTCAGACACTTGGTACGAGCAGTACTTC,CASSSDTWYEQYF
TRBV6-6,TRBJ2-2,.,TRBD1,TGTGCCAGCAGAAAACAGGGGGCAGACACCGGGGAGCTGTTTTTT,CASRKQGADTGELFF
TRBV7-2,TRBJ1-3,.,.,TGTGCCAGCAGCCCGCCATGGGGGCTTAGAAACACCATATATTTT,CASSPPWGLRNTIYF
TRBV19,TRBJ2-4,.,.,TGTGCCAGTAGTGACCTCGTCCAAAACATTCAGTACTTC,CASSDLVQNIQYF
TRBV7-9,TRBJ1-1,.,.,TGTGCCAGCAGCTTAGTACACAGCAAGAACACTGAAGCTTTCTTT,CASSLVHSKNTEAFF
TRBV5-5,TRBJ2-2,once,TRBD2,TGTGCCAGCAGCTTGGGGCTAGCGGAAAACACCGGGGAGCTGTTTTTT,CASSLGLAENTGELFF
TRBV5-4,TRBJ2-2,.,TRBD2,TGTGCCAGCAGCTTGGAGTTTGAAAGACTAGCGCTGAACACCGGGGAGCTGTTTTTT,CASSLEFERLALNTGELFF
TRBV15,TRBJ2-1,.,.,TGTGCCACCAGCAGTGCCGCCTTCTACAATGAGCAGTTCTTC,CATSSAAFYNEQFF
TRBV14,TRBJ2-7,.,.,TGTGCCAGCAGCCAAGCTGGGCCGGGATCCTACGAGCAGTACTTC,CASSQAGPGSYEQYF
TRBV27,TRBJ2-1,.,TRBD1,TGTGCCAGCAGTATACTTTCCGGGACAGGGTTTTCGGGTGAGCAGTTCTTC,CASSILSGTGFSGEQFF
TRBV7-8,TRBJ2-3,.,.,TGTGCCAGCAGCTTAGGTGCCCGGCCTGGCACAGATACGCAGTATTTT,CASSLGARPGTDTQYF
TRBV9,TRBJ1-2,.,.,TGTGCCAGCAGCCCGAACCCAGGGGATAACTATGGCTACACCTTC,CASSPNPGDNYGYTF
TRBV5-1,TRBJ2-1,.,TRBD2,TGCGCCAGCAGAATCGGCGGGAGTTACAATGAGCAGTTCTTC,CASRIGGSYNEQFF
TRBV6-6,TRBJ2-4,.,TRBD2,TGTGCCACCCAACCGGGACTAGCGGGAGTGGCTCAGTACTTC,CATQPGLAGVAQYF
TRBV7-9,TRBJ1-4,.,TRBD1,TGTGCCAGCAGCTTAGGGGGACAGGGGACTAATGAAAAACTGTTTTTT,CASSLGGQGTNEKLFF
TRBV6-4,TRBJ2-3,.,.,TGTGCCAGCAGTGACTCAGGAGGATTCTTTAGCACAGATACGCAGTATTTT,CASSDSGGFFSTDTQYF
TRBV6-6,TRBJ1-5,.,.,TGTGCCGCGGGTGGAGTAAATCAGCCCCAGCATTTT,CAAGGVNQPQHF
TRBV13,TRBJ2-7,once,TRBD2,TGTGCCAGCAGCAAGCGGGAGGGGGTGTACGAGCAGTACTTC,CASSKREGVYEQYF
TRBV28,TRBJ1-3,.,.,TGTGCCAGCAGTTTGGAATACTCTGGAAACACCATATATTTT,CASSLEYSGNTIYF
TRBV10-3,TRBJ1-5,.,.,TGTGCCATCTCCGGGAGCCTAAATCAGCCCCAGCATTTT,CAISGSLNQPQHF